This is a list of T cell receptor beta chains from one sample in a study of blood T cell repertoires in COVID-19. Sequencing was performed with immunoSEQ multiplex PCR; in TCRdb, only in-frame clones are kept and a portion is missing. The profile covers about 200,000 clones, with 87% appearing a single time and under 25% taken by the ten largest. The sequencing sample was made of peripheral blood. These receptors originate from a man between 60 and 70 years old with active or convalescent COVID-19. Each CDR3 is given with its conserved first and last residue. D genes are given only for firm matches. Expanded clones get a size class; other rows say once, few or many, or leave the size out.

few TRBJ2-5 TRBD2 TRBV5-4 TGTGCCAGCAGCTTGGGGCCTAGCGGGGGAGAGACCCAGTACTTC CASSLGPSGGETQYF
few TRBJ1-1 NA TRBV30 TGTGCCTGGAGTACAGGGTCGCGCACTGAAGCTTTCTTT CAWSTGSRTEAFF
NA TRBJ2-5 NA TRBV3-1/TRBV3-2 TGTGCCAGCAGCCAAGAAATAGCCTTCCAAGAGACCCAGTACTTC CASSQEIAFQETQYF
NA TRBJ2-1 NA TRBV3-1/TRBV3-2 TGTGCCAGCAGCCAAGCAGGGTCCTACAATGAGCAGTTCTTC CASSQAGSYNEQFF
NA TRBJ1-3 NA TRBV5-1 TGCGCCAGCAGCCAGGGAGGATCTGGAAACACCATATATTTT CASSQGGSGNTIYF
NA TRBJ1-4 NA TRBV2 TGTGCCAGCAGTGTCGATGAAAAACTGTTTTTT CASSVDEKLFF
NA TRBJ1-5 TRBD1 TRBV2 TGTGCCAGCAGTGAAGGGACAGGGCACAGTCAGCCCCAGCATTTT CASSEGTGHSQPQHF
NA TRBJ2-7 TRBD1 TRBV7-6 TGTGCCAGCAGCGTGGGGACAGCTCCCTACGAGCAGTACTTC CASSVGTAPYEQYF
NA TRBJ1-5 NA TRBV15 TGTGCCACCAGCAGAGATTTAAAGGCGGGCAATCAGCCCCAGCATTTT CATSRDLKAGNQPQHF
once TRBJ1-4 NA TRBV4-1 TGCGCCAGCAGCCAAGAAATCAGGGGTGGTAAACTGTTTTTT CASSQEIRGGKLFF
NA TRBJ1-2 NA TRBV2 TGTGCCAGCAGTGTGGAACAGGGAACGTATGGCTACACCTTC CASSVEQGTYGYTF
NA TRBJ1-5 TRBD1 TRBV6-6 TGTGCCAGCATCGGACAGGGGGTTGTCAATCAGCCCCAGCATTTT CASIGQGVVNQPQHF
NA TRBJ2-2 NA TRBV6-6 TGTGCCAGCAGTCCACAGGGATTCACCGGGGAGCTGTTTTTT CASSPQGFTGELFF
NA TRBJ1-5 TRBD1 TRBV4-2 TGTGCCAGCAGCCAAGACTGGACAGGGCAAAGGCCCCAGCATTTT CASSQDWTGQRPQHF